The 5 T cell receptor beta chains below were found in one sample sequenced in a study of T-cell memory formation after mild COVID-19. TCRdb re-analysed the 5' RACE reads in MiXCR, keeping a single row per CDR3 protein. This table holds about 13,000 distinct CDR3 sequences, around 16% found once. The sequencing input was PBMCs or a T cell subset sorted from them (not recorded which). The receptors shown here come from a man between 18 and 35 years old who had mild COVID-19 (a few samples of this study predate the infection). Cell type and time point are not known.

This clonotype was observed a handful of times. The CDR3 DNA follows: TGCAGTGCTAGAGATTGGCGGGGAATCTACGAGCAGTACTTC. Amino acids: CSARDWRGIYEQYF. The chain couples TRBV20-1 to TRBJ2-7, with a possible D match to TRBD2 (6 bases). The CDR3 runs to 14 residues. CDR1 and CDR2 (germline): DFQATT, SNEGSKA (reference sequence). V was clipped by 0 bases and J by 3 bases, with 12 bases between them.

This chain uses TRBV4-1 with TRBJ1-5; the D is unclear. The CDR3 has 16 residues. V was trimmed by 0 bases and J by 5 bases, leaving 14 bases between them. The germline CDR1 and CDR2 sequences are MGHRA and YSYEKL. CDR3 sequence reads: CASSQDVGNLDQPQHF. CDR3 bases: TGCGCCAGCAGCCAAGATGTCGGAAATTTAGATCAGCCCCAGCATTTT.

This clonotype was recorded many times. V and J are TRBV11-2 and TRBJ1-3; unclear D gene. The germline V and J ends were trimmed by 2 bases and 4 bases, with 9 bases remaining between them. Germline V CDR1 and CDR2: SGHAT, FQNNGV. The length of the CDR3 is 14 residues. The CDR3 here is CASSLLDAGNTIYF. The CDR3 bases are TGTGCCAGCAGCTTATTGGACGCAGGAAACACCATATATTTT.

The sample holds many counts of this clonotype. This chain connects TRBV20-1 to TRBJ1-1, with D uncertain. From germline, CDR1 is DFQATT and CDR2 SNEGSKA (reference sequence). V was shortened by 6 bases and J by 0 bases, with 14 bases between the two germline ends. The CDR3 is 14 residues long. The CDR3 loop reads CSAGVGGVNTEAFF. The CDR3 DNA follows: TGCAGTGCCGGGGTGGGCGGGGTGAACACTGAAGCTTTCTTT.

There are a few counts of this clonotype. The J gene is TRBJ1-1, the V gene TRBV15; D not certain. Trimming cost V 0 bases and J 3 bases, with 11 bases left between them. The CDR3 is 15 amino acids. Germline CDR1 is LNHNV and CDR2 is YYDKDF (reference sequence). DNA for the CDR3: TGTGCCACCAGCAGAGATTGGGATGGAGACACTGAAGCTTTCTTT. Amino acid sequence: CATSRDWDGDTEAFF.